This T cell receptor (beta chain) was captured in a study of monozygotic twins with inflammatory bowel disease. Whole blood without T cell sorting served as the source of isolated total RNA. This CDR3 has 15 residues. CDR1 and CDR2 (germline): MDHEN, SYDVKM. Each CDR3 protein gets one entry in TCRdb, which reprocessed the 5' RACE reads and gives no DNA. The sample data list just over 300,000 distinct CDR3 sequences. The chain joins TRBV28 to TRBJ2-6; the TRBD2 assignment by TCRdb is unverifiable without DNA. The source material was blood. The clonotype comes from a human donor with ulcerative colitis or Crohn's disease, or a healthy co-twin of an affected twin (not recorded which). CDR3 protein: CASSSTGAGANVLTF.